This section outlines one T cell receptor (beta chain) sequence together with its context. Its antigen remains unidentified. At one of its ends the junction is not consistent with the germline gene, which may arise from a read error. The entry originates in a study of blood T cell repertoires in COVID-19 (dated by TCRdb to the early 2020s). Background for the entire study: Samples from collaborators originated in the United States, Italy and Spain and spanned both the acute and convalescent phases of COVID-19. The samples were drawn from the first 160 participants of the ongoing ImmuneRACE study and from over 950 subjects provided by 6 global collaborators. Where HLA class I and class II types were available, the types were taken from metadata supplied by the sample provider, not from assay-based typing. Deeply sampled blood TCRbeta repertoires from subjects exposed to, actively infected with, or recovered from COVID-19 were included in the dataset. The sample metadata nearly always contained a de-identified subject ID, COVID-19 status, age in years and sex. The material from the prospective study consisted of cDNA or gDNA derived from T cells, B-cell-depleted T cells, or PBMCs. A freely available public database, intended as a resource for researchers studying the immune response to SARS-CoV-2, is where the repertoires were released.

Per the germline V gene, SGHTS is the CDR1 and YDEGEE is the CDR2. Reading from cysteine to phenylalanine, the CDR3 counts 18 amino acids. Here the CDR3 DNA is all that survives: 54 bases in frame from base 1. Overall study outcomes, separate from this receptor: Clinical and demographic metadata were provided uncurated, with the amount varying by source and participant.

Whole blood was collected in K2EDTA tubes by collaborating institutions according to the institutions' own protocols. For TCRbeta analysis, collaborator samples were shipped as frozen whole blood, as isolated PBMCs, or as DNA extracted from either sample type. TCRbeta CDR3 regions were amplified from genomic DNA by means of the immunoSEQ Assay, a bias-controlled multiplex PCR. In the original analysis: The number of nucleated cells in each sample was estimated by amplification of reference gene primers within the assay. To quantify the absolute abundance of each unique TCRbeta CDR3 rearrangement, sequence reads were collapsed and filtered. For each sample, productive Simpson clonality was calculated as the square root of Simpson's diversity index across productive rearrangements. This is the immuneACCESS table as TCRdb keeps it, with only in-frame sequences that have V and J called. A part of the clones is gone; compared with another copy, unresolved V genes explain less than half, and the rest is unexplained. That table is the source of V, J and clone size, and D and trimming were worked out from the DNA. The sample yields approximately 76,000 clones; roughly nine tenths were counted once. The ten top clones hold roughly 15% of the sample.

This receptor was identified in a man aged 80 or over in a cohort sampled during active COVID-19. This sequence uses TRBV5-8 and TRBJ1-1; 8 bases in the junction line up with TRBD1. Material for sequencing was peripheral blood. The nucleotide sequence is TGTGCCAGCAGTTTGGGATTTCCGAACAGGGGGACGAACACTGAAGCTTTCTTT. It translates as CASSLGFPNRGTNTEAFF.